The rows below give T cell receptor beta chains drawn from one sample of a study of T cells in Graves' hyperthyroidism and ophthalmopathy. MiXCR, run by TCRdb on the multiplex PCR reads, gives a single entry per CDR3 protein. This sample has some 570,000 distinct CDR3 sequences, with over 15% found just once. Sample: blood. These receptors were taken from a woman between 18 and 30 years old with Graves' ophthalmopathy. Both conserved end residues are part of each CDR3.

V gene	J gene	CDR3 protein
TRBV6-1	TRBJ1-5	CASSPSWGVDQPQHF
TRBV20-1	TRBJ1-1	CSAYPPGGRGTFF
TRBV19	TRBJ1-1	CASSIDILRDTEAFF
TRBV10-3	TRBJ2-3	CAINRESTDTQYF
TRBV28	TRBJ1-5	CASSATKRDGYYSNQPQHF
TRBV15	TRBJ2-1	CATSRGLTSGENEQFF
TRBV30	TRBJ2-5	CAWTAPAGVIIETQYF
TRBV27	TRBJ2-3	CASSFLAGSSTDTQYF
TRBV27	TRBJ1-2	CASSDTGTGFYGYTF
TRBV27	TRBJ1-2	CASSLSGTNYGYTF
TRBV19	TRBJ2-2	CASSISERARSPNTGELFF
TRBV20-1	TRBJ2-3	CSATWTGGISSTDTQYF
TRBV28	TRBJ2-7	CASSLMGEKFYEQYF
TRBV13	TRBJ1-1	CASNQQGATEAFF